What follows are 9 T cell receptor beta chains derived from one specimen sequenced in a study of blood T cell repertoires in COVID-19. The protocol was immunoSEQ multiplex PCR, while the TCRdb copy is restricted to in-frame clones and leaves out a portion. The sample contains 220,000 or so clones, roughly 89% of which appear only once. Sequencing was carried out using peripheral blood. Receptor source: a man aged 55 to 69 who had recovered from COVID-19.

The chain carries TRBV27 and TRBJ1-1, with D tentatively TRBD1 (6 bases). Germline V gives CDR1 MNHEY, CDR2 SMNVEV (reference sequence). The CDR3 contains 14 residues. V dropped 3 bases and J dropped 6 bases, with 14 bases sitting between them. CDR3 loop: CASSFYLGGSEAFF. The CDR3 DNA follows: TGTGCCAGCAGTTTTTACTTAGGGGGTTCTGAAGCTTTCTTT.

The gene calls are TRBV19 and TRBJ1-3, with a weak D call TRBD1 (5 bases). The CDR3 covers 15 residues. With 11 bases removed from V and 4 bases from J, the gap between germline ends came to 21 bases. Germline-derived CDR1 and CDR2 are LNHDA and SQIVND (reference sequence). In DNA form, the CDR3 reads TGTGCCTCCCACCCCCCAGGGTCTGGCGGAAACACCATATATTTT. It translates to CASHPPGSGGNTIYF.

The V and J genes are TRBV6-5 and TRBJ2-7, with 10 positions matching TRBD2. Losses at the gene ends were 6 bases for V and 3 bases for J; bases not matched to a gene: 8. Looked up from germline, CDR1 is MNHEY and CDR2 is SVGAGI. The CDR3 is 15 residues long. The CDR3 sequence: CASRDKSSGGYEQYF. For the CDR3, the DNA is TGTGCCAGCAGAGACAAGTCTAGCGGGGGCTACGAGCAGTACTTC.

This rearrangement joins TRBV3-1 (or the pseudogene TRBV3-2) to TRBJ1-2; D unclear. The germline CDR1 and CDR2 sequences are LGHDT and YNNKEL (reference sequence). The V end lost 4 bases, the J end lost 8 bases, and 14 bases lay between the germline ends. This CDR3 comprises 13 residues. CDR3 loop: CASSRTLLEGYTF. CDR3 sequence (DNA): TGTGCCAGCAGCCGTACCCTACTAGAGGGCTACACCTTC.

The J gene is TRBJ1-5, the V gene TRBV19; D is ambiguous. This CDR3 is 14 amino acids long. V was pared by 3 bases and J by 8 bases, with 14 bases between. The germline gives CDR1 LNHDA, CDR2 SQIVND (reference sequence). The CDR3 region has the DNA TGTGCCAGTAGTATTTGGCCAGGAATCGAGCCCCAGCATTTT. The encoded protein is CASSIWPGIEPQHF.

The CDR3 loop is CASSSQGAGEQYF. The CDR3 nucleotides read TGCGCCAGCAGCTCACAGGGGGCGGGTGAGCAGTACTTC. The rearrangement links TRBV5-1 to TRBJ2-7; 9 bases line up with TRBD1. The CDR3 runs to 13 residues. CDR1 SGHRS and CDR2 YFSETQ come from the germline V gene. Trimming cost V 3 bases and J 7 bases; bases outside gene matches: 5.

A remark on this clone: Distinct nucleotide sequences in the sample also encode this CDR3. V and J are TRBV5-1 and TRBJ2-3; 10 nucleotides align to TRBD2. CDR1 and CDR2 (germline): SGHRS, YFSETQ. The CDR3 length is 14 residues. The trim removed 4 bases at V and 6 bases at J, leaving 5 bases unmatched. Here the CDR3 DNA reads TGCGCCAGCAGCCCGCTAGCGGGAGCGGATACGCAGTATTTT. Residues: CASSPLAGADTQYF.

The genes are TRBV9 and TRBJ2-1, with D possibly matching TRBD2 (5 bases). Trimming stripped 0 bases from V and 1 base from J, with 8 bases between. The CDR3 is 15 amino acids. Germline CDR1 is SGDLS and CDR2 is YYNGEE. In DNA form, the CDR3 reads TGTGCCAGCAGCGTAGTCAGCGGTTCCTACAATGAGCAGTTCTTC. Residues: CASSVVSGSYNEQFF. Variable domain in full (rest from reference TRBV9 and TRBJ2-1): DSGVTQTPKHLITATGQRVTLRCSPRSGDLSVYWYQQSLDQGLQFLIQYYNGEERAKGNILERFSAQQFPDLHSELNLSSLELGDSALYFCASSVVSGSYNEQFFGPGTRLTVL.

The CDR3 bases are TGTGCCAGTAGTCTGGATGCAGGGAACATTCAGTACTTC. Translated, it gives CASSLDAGNIQYF. The V gene is TRBV19, the J gene TRBJ2-4; tentative D call: TRBD1 (5 bases). This CDR3 is 13 amino acids long. CDR1 is LNHDA, CDR2 SQIVND, per germline (reference sequence). V was clipped by 5 bases and J by 7 bases, with 12 bases between them.